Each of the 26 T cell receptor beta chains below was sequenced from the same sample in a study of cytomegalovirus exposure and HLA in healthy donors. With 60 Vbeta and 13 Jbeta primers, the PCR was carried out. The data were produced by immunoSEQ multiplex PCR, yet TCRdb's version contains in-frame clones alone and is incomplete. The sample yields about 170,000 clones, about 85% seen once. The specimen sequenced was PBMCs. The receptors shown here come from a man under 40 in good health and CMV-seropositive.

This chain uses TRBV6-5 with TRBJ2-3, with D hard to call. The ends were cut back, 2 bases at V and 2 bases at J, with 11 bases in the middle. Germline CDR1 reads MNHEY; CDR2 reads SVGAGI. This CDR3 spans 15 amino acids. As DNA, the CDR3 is TGTGCCAGCAGTTACCAACATCCCTTCACAGATACGCAGTATTTT. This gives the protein CASSYQHPFTDTQYF.

In nucleotides, the CDR3 is TGTGCCAGCAGTCCTGGGACTGACACTGAAGCTTTCTTT. Translated, it gives CASSPGTDTEAFF. V is TRBV6-1 and J is TRBJ1-1, with D possibly TRBD1 on 5 matching bases. Germline V gene lookup returns CDR1 MNHNS and CDR2 SASEGT. V lost 5 bases, J lost 3 bases, and 10 bases lay in between. The CDR3 is 13 residues long.

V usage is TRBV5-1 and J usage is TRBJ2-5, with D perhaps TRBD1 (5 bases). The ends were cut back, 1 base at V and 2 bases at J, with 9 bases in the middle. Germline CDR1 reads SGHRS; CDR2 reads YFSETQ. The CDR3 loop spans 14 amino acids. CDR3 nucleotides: TGCGCCAGCAGCTTGTACAGGCAGCAAGAGACCCAGTACTTC. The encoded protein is CASSLYRQQETQYF.

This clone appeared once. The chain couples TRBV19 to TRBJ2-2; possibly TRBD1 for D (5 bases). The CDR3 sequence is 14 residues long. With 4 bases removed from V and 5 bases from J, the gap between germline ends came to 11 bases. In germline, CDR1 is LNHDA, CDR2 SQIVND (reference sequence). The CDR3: CASSTLSGTGELFF. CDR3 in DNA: TGTGCCAGTAGTACCCTCTCAGGGACCGGGGAGCTGTTTTTT.

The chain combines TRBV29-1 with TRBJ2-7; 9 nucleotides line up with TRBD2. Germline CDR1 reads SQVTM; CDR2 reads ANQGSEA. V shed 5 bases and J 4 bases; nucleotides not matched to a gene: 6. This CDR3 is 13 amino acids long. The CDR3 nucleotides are TGCAGCGTTTTAGCGGGAGCGCAATACGAGCAGTACTTC. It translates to CSVLAGAQYEQYF.

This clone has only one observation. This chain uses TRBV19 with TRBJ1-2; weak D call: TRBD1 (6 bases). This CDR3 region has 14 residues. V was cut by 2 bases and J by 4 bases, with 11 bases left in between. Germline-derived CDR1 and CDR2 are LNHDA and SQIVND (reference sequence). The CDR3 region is CASSIPTGPYGYTF. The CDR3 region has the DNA TGTGCCAGTAGTATACCGACAGGCCCCTATGGCTACACCTTC.

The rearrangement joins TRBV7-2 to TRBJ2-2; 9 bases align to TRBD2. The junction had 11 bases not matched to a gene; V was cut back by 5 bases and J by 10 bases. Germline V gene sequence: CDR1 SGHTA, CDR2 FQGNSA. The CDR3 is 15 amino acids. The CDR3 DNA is TGTGCCAGCAGCCTAGGAGGGCCTAGCGGGATGGAGCTGTTTTTT. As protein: CASSLGGPSGMELFF.

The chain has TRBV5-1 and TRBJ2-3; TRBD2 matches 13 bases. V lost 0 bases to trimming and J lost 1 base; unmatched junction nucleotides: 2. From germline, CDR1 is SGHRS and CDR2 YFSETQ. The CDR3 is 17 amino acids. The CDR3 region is CASSLATSGGGTDTQYF. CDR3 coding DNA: TGCGCCAGCAGCTTGGCTACTAGCGGGGGGGGCACAGATACGCAGTATTTT.

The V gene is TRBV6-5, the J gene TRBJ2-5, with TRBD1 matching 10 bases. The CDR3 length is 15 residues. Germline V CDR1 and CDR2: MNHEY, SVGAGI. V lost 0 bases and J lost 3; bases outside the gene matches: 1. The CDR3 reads CASSYSGTGEETQYF. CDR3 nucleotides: TGTGCCAGCAGTTACTCCGGGACAGGGGAAGAGACCCAGTACTTC.

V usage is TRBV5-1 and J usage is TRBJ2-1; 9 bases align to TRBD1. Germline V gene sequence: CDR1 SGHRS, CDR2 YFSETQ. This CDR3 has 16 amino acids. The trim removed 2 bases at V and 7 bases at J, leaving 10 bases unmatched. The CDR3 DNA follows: TGCGCCAGCAGCTTTTCCGGGACAGGGCTCAAGAATGAGCAGTTCTTC. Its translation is CASSFSGTGLKNEQFF.

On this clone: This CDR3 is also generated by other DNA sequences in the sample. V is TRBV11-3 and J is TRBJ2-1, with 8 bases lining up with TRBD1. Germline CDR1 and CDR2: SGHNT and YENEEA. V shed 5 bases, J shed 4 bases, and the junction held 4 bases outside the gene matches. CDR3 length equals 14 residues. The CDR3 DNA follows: TGTGCCAGCAGCCCAGGGGGCTCTTACAATGAGCAGTTCTTC. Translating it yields CASSPGGSYNEQFF.

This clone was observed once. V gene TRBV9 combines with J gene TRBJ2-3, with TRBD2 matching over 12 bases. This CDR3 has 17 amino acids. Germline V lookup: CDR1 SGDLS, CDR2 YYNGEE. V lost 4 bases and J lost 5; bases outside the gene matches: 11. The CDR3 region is CASSTGLAGSSIDTQYF. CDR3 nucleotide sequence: TGTGCCAGCAGCACCGGACTAGCGGGAAGTAGTATAGATACGCAGTATTTT.

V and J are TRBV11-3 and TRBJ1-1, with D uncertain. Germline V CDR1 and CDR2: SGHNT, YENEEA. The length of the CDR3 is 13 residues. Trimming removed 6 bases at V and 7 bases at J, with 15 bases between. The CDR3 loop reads CASRRLLGDEAFF. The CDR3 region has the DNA TGTGCCAGCAGACGACTTTTAGGAGATGAAGCTTTCTTT.

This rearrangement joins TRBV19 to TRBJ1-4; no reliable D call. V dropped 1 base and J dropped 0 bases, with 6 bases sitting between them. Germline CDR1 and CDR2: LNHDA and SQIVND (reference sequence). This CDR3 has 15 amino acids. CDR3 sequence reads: CASSIGGATNEKLFF. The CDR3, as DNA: TGTGCCAGTAGTATAGGGGGAGCAACTAATGAAAAACTGTTTTTT.

As DNA, the CDR3 is TGTGCCAGTAGTGGTGACAGGTTCTCCTACGAGCAGTACTTC. This translates into CASSGDRFSYEQYF. This chain joins TRBV19 and TRBJ2-7; weak D call: TRBD1 (6 bases). The CDR3 covers 14 residues. Germline V gene sequence: CDR1 LNHDA, CDR2 SQIVND (reference sequence). Between the trimmed V and J ends, which lost 5 bases and 0 bases, there was a span of 11 bases.

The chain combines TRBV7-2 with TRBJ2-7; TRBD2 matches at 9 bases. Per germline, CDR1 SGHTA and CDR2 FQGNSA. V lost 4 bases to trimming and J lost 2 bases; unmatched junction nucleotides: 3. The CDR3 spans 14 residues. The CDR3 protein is CASSSIAGAYEQYF. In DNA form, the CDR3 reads TGTGCCAGCAGCTCCATAGCGGGAGCCTACGAGCAGTACTTC.

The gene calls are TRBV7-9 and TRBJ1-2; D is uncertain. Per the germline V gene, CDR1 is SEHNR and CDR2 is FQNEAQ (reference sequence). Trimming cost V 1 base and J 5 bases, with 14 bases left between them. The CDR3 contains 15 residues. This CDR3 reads CASSLDSWSTYGYTF. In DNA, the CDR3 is TGTGCCAGCAGCTTAGATTCCTGGTCCACTTATGGCTACACCTTC.

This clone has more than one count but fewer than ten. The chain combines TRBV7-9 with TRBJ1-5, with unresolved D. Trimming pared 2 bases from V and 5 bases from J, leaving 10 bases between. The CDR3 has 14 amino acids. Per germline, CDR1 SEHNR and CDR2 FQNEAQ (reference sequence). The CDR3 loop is CASSLRAGDQPQHF. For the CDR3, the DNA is TGTGCCAGCAGCTTACGGGCGGGTGATCAGCCCCAGCATTTT.

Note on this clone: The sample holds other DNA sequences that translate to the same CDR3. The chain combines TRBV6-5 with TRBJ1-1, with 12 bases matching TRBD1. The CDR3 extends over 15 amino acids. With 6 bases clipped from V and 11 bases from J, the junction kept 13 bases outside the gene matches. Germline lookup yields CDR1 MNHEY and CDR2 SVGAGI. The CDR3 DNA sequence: TGTGCCAGCAGGGGACAGGGGGCGCGAGAAAGTGAGGCTTTCTTT. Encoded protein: CASRGQGARESEAFF.

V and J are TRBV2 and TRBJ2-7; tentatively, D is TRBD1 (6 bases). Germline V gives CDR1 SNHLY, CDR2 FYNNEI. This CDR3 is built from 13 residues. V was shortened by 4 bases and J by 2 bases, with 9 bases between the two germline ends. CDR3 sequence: CASSARQAYEQYV. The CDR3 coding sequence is TGTGCCAGCAGTGCTCGACAGGCCTACGAGCAGTACGTC.

CDR3 protein: CASSTPASGETQYF. In DNA form, the CDR3 reads TGTGCCAGCAGTACTCCGGCTAGCGGAGAGACCCAGTACTTC. The V and J genes are TRBV6-5 and TRBJ2-5; 7 bases match TRBD2. J gave up 4 bases and V 5 bases, and 7 bases lay outside the gene matches. Germline V gene data show CDR1 as MNHEY and CDR2 as SVGAGI. The CDR3 consists of 14 residues.

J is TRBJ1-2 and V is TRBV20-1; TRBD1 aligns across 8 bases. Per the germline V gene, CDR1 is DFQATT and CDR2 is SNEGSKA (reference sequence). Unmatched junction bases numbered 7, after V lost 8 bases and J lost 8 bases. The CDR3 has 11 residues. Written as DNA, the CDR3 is TGCAGTACCGACAGGGGAATGGGCTACACCTTC. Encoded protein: CSTDRGMGYTF.

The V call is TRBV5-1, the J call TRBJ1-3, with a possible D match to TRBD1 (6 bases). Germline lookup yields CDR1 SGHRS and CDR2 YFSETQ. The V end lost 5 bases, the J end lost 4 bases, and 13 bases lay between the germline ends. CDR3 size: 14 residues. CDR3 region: CASSSGTPGNTIYF. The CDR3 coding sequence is TGCGCCAGCAGTTCCGGGACACCCGGAAACACCATATATTTT.

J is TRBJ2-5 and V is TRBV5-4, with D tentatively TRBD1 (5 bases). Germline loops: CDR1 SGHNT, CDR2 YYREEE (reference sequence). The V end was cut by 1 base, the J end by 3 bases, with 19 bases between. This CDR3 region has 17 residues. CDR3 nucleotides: TGTGCCAGCAGCTTGTTCGGCATTCGGGCAGGGAAAGAGACCCAGTACTTC. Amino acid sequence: CASSLFGIRAGKETQYF. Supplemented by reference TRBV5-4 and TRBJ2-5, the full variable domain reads ETGVTQSPTHLIKTRGQQVTLRCSSQSGHNTVSWYQQALGQGPQFIFQYYREEENGRGNFPPRFSGLQFPNYSSELNVNALELDDSALYLCASSLFGIRAGKETQYFGPGTRLLVL.

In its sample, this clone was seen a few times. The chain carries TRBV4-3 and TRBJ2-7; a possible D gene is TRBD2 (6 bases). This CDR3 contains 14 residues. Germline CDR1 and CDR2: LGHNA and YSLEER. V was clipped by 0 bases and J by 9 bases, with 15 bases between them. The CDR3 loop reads CASSQDLAPGGQYF. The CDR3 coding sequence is TGCGCCAGCAGCCAAGATCTGGCTCCCGGGGGGCAGTACTTC.

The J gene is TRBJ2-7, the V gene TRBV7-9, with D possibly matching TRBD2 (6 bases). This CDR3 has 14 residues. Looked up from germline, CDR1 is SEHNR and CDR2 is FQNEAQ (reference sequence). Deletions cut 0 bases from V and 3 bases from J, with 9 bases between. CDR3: CASSLAGGNYEQYF. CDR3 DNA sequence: TGTGCCAGCAGCTTAGCGGGAGGTAACTACGAGCAGTACTTC.